These 24 T cell receptor beta chains came from one sample sequenced in a study of T cell repertoires in aging, cancer and after chemotherapy. Amplification of TCR beta used genomic DNA extracted from peripheral blood. TRB rearrangements spanning V, D and J were amplified using mixed TRB-A/B primers. In TCRdb, the multiplex PCR reads were re-called with MiXCR into one record per CDR3 protein. The sample has about 2,300 distinct CDR3 sequences; 50% to 75% are singletons. The sample consisted of blood. These receptors came from a human donor with a solid tumor.

This chain joins TRBV6-4 and TRBJ2-7; TRBD1 matches at 11 bases. The V gene's germline CDR1 is MRHNA and CDR2 SNTAGT. This CDR3 contains 13 residues. J lost 7 bases, V lost 5 bases, and 4 bases had no gene match. The chain's CDR3 is CASSLGTGGEQYF. CDR3 nucleotide sequence: TGTGCCAGCAGTCTCGGGACAGGGGGAGAGCAGTACTTC.

The chain employs TRBV6-5 and TRBJ2-7; D not certain. V gave up 0 bases and J gave up 4 bases, with 19 bases separating them. The CDR3 runs 17 residues. The germline gives CDR1 MNHEY, CDR2 SVGAGI. The CDR3 spells CASSYSGPQTPSYEQYF. As DNA, the CDR3 is TGTGCCAGCAGTTACTCGGGCCCTCAGACCCCCTCTTACGAGCAGTACTTC.

The chain joins TRBV20-1 to TRBJ2-2; D gene ambiguous. Germline CDR1 is DFQATT and CDR2 is SNEGSKA (reference sequence). The CDR3 has 14 residues. The V end lost 3 bases, the J end lost 4 bases, and 12 bases lay between the germline ends. The CDR3: CSASRLGSTGELFF. In nucleotides, the CDR3 is TGCAGTGCTAGTAGACTCGGCAGCACCGGGGAGCTGTTTTTT.

The chain uses TRBV29-1 and TRBJ2-2; TRBD2 is a possible D gene (5 bases). The V and J ends lost 2 bases and 7 bases respectively, with 20 bases between them. The germline V gene encodes CDR1 SQVTM and CDR2 ANQGSEA. The CDR3 length is 16 residues. CDR3 nucleotide sequence: TGCAGCGTTGAATTAAGTGGGAGAAGTATTAGCGGGGAGCTGTTTTTT. Encoded protein: CSVELSGRSISGELFF.

V gene TRBV9 combines with J gene TRBJ1-4; D gene unclear. Germline V gives CDR1 SGDLS, CDR2 YYNGEE. The V end was cut by 0 bases, the J end by 0 bases, with 6 bases between. This CDR3 has 15 residues. CDR3 sequence reads: CASSVVGATNEKLFF. In DNA form, the CDR3 reads TGTGCCAGCAGCGTAGTTGGGGCAACTAATGAAAAACTGTTTTTT.

This clonotype was seen more than once but under ten times. This chain links TRBV7-6 with TRBJ2-2; D is possibly TRBD1 (6 bases). This CDR3 has 16 amino acids. CDR1 is SGHVS, CDR2 FNYEAQ, per germline. Trimming took 1 base from V and 2 from J, leaving 11 bases between them. CDR3 nucleotides: TGTGCCAGCAGCTTAGATGCAGGGGAAAACACCGGGGAGCTGTTTTTT. Translation: CASSLDAGENTGELFF.

V gene TRBV7-9 combines with J gene TRBJ2-7; TRBD2 agrees at 8 bases. Germline lookup yields CDR1 SEHNR and CDR2 FQNEAQ (reference sequence). The junction had 8 bases not matched to a gene; V was cut back by 7 bases and J by 3 bases. This CDR3 has 14 amino acids. CDR3 DNA sequence: TGTGCCAGCACGGTCCTCACTAGCGGCTACGAGCAGTACTTC. It is translated as CASTVLTSGYEQYF. Using reference TRBV7-9 and TRBJ2-7 for the parts outside the CDR3, the full variable domain is DTGVSQNPRHKITKRGQNVTFRCDPISEHNRLYWYRQTLGQGPEFLTYFQNEAQLEKSRLLSDRFSAERPKGSFSTLEIQRTEQGDSAMYLCASTVLTSGYEQYFGPGTRLTVT.

This chain uses TRBV19 with TRBJ2-6; 7 bases are shared with TRBD1. The CDR3 is 16 amino acids. Germline V gene data show CDR1 as LNHDA and CDR2 as SQIVND (reference sequence). The junction had 3 bases not matched to a gene; V was cut back by 4 bases and J by 0 bases. CDR3 DNA sequence: TGTGCCAGTAGTACGGCAGGGGGCTCTGGGGCCAACGTCCTGACTTTC. Translation: CASSTAGGSGANVLTF.

This clonotype was found once. This chain links TRBV20-1 with TRBJ2-7; 7 bases match TRBD1. Per the germline V gene, CDR1 is DFQATT and CDR2 is SNEGSKA (reference sequence). V gave up 8 bases and J gave up 2 bases; unmatched junction bases: 6. This CDR3 is 12 amino acids long. The CDR3 region has the DNA TGCAGTCAGGGACAGAGCCCCTACGAGCAGTACTTC. Its protein is CSQGQSPYEQYF.

On this clonotype: A junction boundary mismatches the germline segment, possibly from a read error. The chain carries TRBV29-1 and TRBJ2-1, with 11 bases that match TRBD2. The CDR3 is made up of 14 amino acids. From germline, CDR1 is SQVTM and CDR2 ANQGSEA. Here the CDR3 DNA reads TGCATCGTTGAAACTAGCGGGAGTGGGGATGAGCAGTTCTTC. It is translated as CIVETSGSGDEQFF.

The chain combines TRBV27 with TRBJ2-2; 11 bases are shared with TRBD2. The germline gives CDR1 MNHEY, CDR2 SMNVEV (reference sequence). There are 15 residues in the CDR3. J lost 6 bases, V lost 3 bases, and 3 bases had no gene match. CDR3 amino acids: CASSLIAGGAGELFF. CDR3 bases: TGTGCCAGCAGTTTGATAGCGGGAGGGGCCGGGGAGCTGTTTTTT.

The CDR3, as DNA: TGTGCCAGCTCACCAGTGGCAGGGGGGCTACCGTCTTCGAACGAGCAGTACTTC. Its translation is CASSPVAGGLPSSNEQYF. J is TRBJ2-7 and V is TRBV18; possible D gene TRBD1, 7 bases. CDR3 size: 18 residues. CDR1 KGHSH and CDR2 LQKENI come from the germline V gene. V was cut by 2 bases and J by 5 bases, with 25 bases left in between.

This chain connects TRBV27 to TRBJ1-6; tentative D call: TRBD1 (5 bases). V was pared by 6 bases and J by 9 bases, with 18 bases between. Per the germline V gene, CDR1 is MNHEY and CDR2 is SMNVEV (reference sequence). This CDR3 is built from 15 residues. CDR3 sequence: CASSPWGSPGSPLHF. The DNA for the CDR3 is TGTGCCAGCAGCCCCTGGGGGTCCCCCGGTTCACCCCTCCACTTT.

The chain employs TRBV11-2 and TRBJ2-5; TRBD2 matches 9 bases. The CDR3 totals 16 residues. V lost 6 bases, J lost 5 bases, and 13 bases stayed unmatched. In germline, CDR1 is SGHAT, CDR2 FQNNGV. CDR3 sequence: CASSASLAGWGETQYF. DNA for the CDR3: TGTGCCAGCAGTGCCTCTCTAGCGGGATGGGGGGAGACCCAGTACTTC.

This rearrangement joins TRBV7-2 to TRBJ2-5; tentatively, D is TRBD1 or TRBD2 (6 bases each). The V end was cut by 4 bases, the J end by 5 bases, with 17 bases between. Germline loops: CDR1 SGHTA, CDR2 FQGNSA. CDR3 size: 15 residues. CDR3 nucleotides: TGTGCCAGCAGCTCAGGGGACTGGGCAGGTGAGACCCAGTACTTC. It yields the protein CASSSGDWAGETQYF. Variable domain in full (rest from reference TRBV7-2 and TRBJ2-5): GAGVSQSPSNKVTEKGKDVELRCDPISGHTALYWYRQSLGQGLEFLIYFQGNSAPDKSGLPSDRFSAERTGGSVSTLTIQRTQQEDSAVYLCASSSGDWAGETQYFGPGTRLLVL.

This chain links TRBV6-5 with TRBJ2-1; 14 bases align to TRBD2. CDR1 is MNHEY and CDR2 is SVGAGI in the germline V gene. Trimming took 6 bases from V and 9 from J; bases not matched to a gene: 4. CDR3 length equals 14 residues. The CDR3 coding sequence is TGTGCCAGCAGGGGGACTAGCGGGAGCGGTGAGCAGTTCTTC. Protein product: CASRGTSGSGEQFF.

The CDR3: CASSLNPQNEAFF. CDR3 sequence (DNA): TGTGCCAGCAGCTTAAACCCACAGAATGAAGCTTTCTTT. The chain is built from TRBV7-2 and TRBJ1-1, with D unresolved. The germline V and J ends were trimmed by 2 bases and 7 bases, with 11 bases remaining between them. Germline-derived CDR1 and CDR2 are SGHTA and FQGNSA. The CDR3 covers 13 residues.

V usage is TRBV19 and J usage is TRBJ1-5; 8 bases agree with TRBD1. This CDR3 contains 13 residues. CDR1 and CDR2 from the germline V gene are LNHDA and SQIVND (reference sequence). The V gene end was trimmed by 8 bases and the J gene end by 3 bases; junction bases not matched to a gene: 3. For the CDR3, the DNA is TGTGCCAGTCAGGACAGGGTCAATCAGCCCCAGCATTTT. Translating it yields CASQDRVNQPQHF.

The rearrangement joins TRBV7-9 to TRBJ1-4; tentatively, D is TRBD1 (6 bases). The CDR3 spans 16 residues. The V gene lost 5 bases and the J gene lost 7 bases, with 20 bases spanning the gap. Germline loops: CDR1 SEHNR, CDR2 FQNEAQ (reference sequence). CDR3 residues: CASSEDSRGRGEKLFF. In nucleotides, the CDR3 is TGTGCCAGCAGCGAGGACAGCCGCGGAAGGGGTGAAAAACTGTTTTTT.

The genes are TRBV11-2 and TRBJ2-2; D remains ambiguous. Germline CDR1 is SGHAT and CDR2 is FQNNGV. This CDR3 is 16 amino acids long. Trimming stripped 2 bases from V and 4 bases from J, with 14 bases between. The CDR3 loop reads CASSLIHVLSTGELFF. The CDR3, as DNA: TGTGCCAGCAGCTTAATACACGTCCTCTCCACCGGGGAGCTGTTTTTT. The entire variable domain, with the rest obtained from reference TRBV11-2 and TRBJ2-2, is as follows: EAGVAQSPRYKIIEKRQSVAFWCNPISGHATLYWYQQILGQGPKLLIQFQNNGVVDDSQLPKDRFSAERLKGVDSTLKIQPAKLEDSAVYLCASSLIHVLSTGELFFGEGSRLTVL.

The chain uses TRBV29-1 and TRBJ2-3, with 13 bases fitting TRBD2. The CDR3 length is 15 residues. V lost 3 bases, J lost 4 bases, and 4 bases stayed unmatched. In germline, CDR1 is SQVTM, CDR2 ANQGSEA. CDR3 sequence reads: CSVEGTSGMSDTQYF. The CDR3 bases are TGCAGCGTTGAGGGGACTAGCGGGATGTCAGATACGCAGTATTTT.

The chain is built from TRBV7-2 and TRBJ2-1; D perhaps matches TRBD2 (5 bases). This CDR3 is 12 amino acids long. Trimming stripped 5 bases from V and 9 bases from J, with 11 bases between. CDR1 SGHTA and CDR2 FQGNSA come from the germline V gene. CDR3 in amino acids: CASSRAAGEQFF. DNA for the CDR3: TGTGCCAGCAGCCGAGCGGCAGGTGAGCAGTTCTTC.

The CDR3 nucleotides read TGTGCCAGCAGCCCGGGACAGGCGTATTCACCCCTCCACTTT. The encoded protein is CASSPGQAYSPLHF. The chain has TRBV7-9 and TRBJ1-6; 8 bases fit TRBD1. There are 14 residues in the CDR3. The V gene end was trimmed by 5 bases and the J gene end by 8 bases; junction bases not matched to a gene: 5. Germline V gene lookup returns CDR1 SEHNR and CDR2 FQNEAQ (reference sequence).

Remarks on this clonotype: Germline is not matched at one junction end, which may reflect a read error. The CDR3 DNA sequence: TGTGCCATCAGTGACCAGGGACCATCCTACGAGCAGTACTTC. This sequence encodes CAISDQGPSYEQYF. The chain recombines TRBV6-4 with TRBJ2-7; D may match TRBD1 or TRBD2 (5 bases each). The CDR3 spans 14 residues. Germline CDR1 MRHNA, CDR2 SNTAGT.